These 8 T cell receptor beta chains were all obtained from the same sample, sequenced in a study of breast tumors, draining lymph nodes, adjacent tissues. Breast cancer patients provided tissue from their axillary draining lymph nodes. TCRdb analysed the multiplex PCR reads with MiXCR anew, one entry per CDR3 protein. This table has about 230,000 distinct CDR3 sequences, 32% appearing once. Specimen: axillary lymph node tissue. Receptors were obtained from a female donor with breast cancer. Some clones in this sample may be carry-over from other donors' samples.

In its sample, this clonotype was seen many times. The gene calls are TRBV11-3 and TRBJ2-1, with 7 positions matching TRBD2. The CDR3 totals 13 residues. The germline V gene encodes CDR1 SGHNT and CDR2 YENEEA. V lost 4 bases, J lost 9 bases, and 6 bases stayed unmatched. This chain's CDR3 is CASSYSGKGEQFF. In DNA, the CDR3 is TGTGCCAGCAGCTACAGCGGGAAAGGTGAGCAGTTCTTC.

The gene calls are TRBV5-4 and TRBJ1-2; 8 nucleotides align to TRBD1. Germline V lookup: CDR1 SGHNT, CDR2 YYREEE (reference sequence). The CDR3 length is 15 residues. J was trimmed by 0 bases and V by 4 bases; bases with no gene match: 5. This CDR3 reads CASSSKQGANYGYTF. The DNA of the CDR3 is TGTGCCAGCAGCAGTAAACAGGGGGCTAACTATGGCTACACCTTC.

This clonotype has at least ten counts. The chain recombines TRBV2 with TRBJ1-2, with TRBD1 matching over 10 bases. The V and J ends lost 9 bases and 6 bases, in that order; junction bases with no gene match: 7. The CDR3 runs 13 residues. Germline V gene sequence: CDR1 SNHLY, CDR2 FYNNEI. In DNA, the CDR3 is TGTGCCAGTCCGCGGACAGGGGGTAATGGCTACACCTTC. It encodes CASPRTGGNGYTF.

In its sample, this clonotype was seen many times. The V gene is TRBV7-3, the J gene TRBJ2-7, with D tentatively TRBD1 or TRBD2 (6 bases each). Germline lookup yields CDR1 SGHTA and CDR2 FQGTGA. V lost 3 bases, J lost 6 bases, and 12 bases lay in between. The CDR3 loop spans 13 amino acids. CDR3 loop: CASSLVGGGEQYF. CDR3 DNA sequence: TGTGCCAGCAGCTTGGTGGGGGGCGGCGAGCAGTACTTC.

This clonotype showed up many times. J is TRBJ2-2 and V is TRBV6-5; 7 nucleotides align to TRBD1. Germline CDR1 reads MNHEY; CDR2 reads SVGAGI. J gave up 6 bases and V 7 bases, and 11 bases lay outside the gene matches. The CDR3 covers 15 residues. CDR3 nucleotide sequence: TGTGCCAGCACGCTACAGGGGTCTTTCGCCGGGGAGCTGTTTTTT. This codes for CASTLQGSFAGELFF.

In its sample, this clonotype was seen many times. The gene calls are TRBV12-3 or TRBV12-4 and TRBJ2-7; unclear D gene. V lost 7 bases and J 3 bases, leaving 19 bases between the germline ends. The CDR3 totals 15 residues. The CDR3 DNA sequence: TGTGCCAGCAAACAACAAGGGTTTATCGGCTACGAGCAGTACTTC. It specifies CASKQQGFIGYEQYF.

The chain links TRBV29-1 to TRBJ2-7; 7 positions agree with TRBD2. The V gene's germline CDR1 is SQVTM and CDR2 ANQGSEA. The CDR3 runs 12 residues. Germline trimming cut 8 bases from V and 5 bases from J; bases unmatched to any gene: 9. CDR3 amino acids: CSPSGIPNEQYF. DNA of the CDR3: TGCAGCCCAAGCGGGATCCCCAACGAGCAGTACTTC.

This clonotype was seen repeatedly, ten times or more. The V and J genes are TRBV6-2 or TRBV6-3 and TRBJ2-5; D uncertain. The CDR3 spans 14 residues. The V and J ends lost 2 bases and 4 bases respectively, with 11 bases between them. CDR1 MNHEY and CDR2 SVGEGT come from the germline V gene. The CDR3 reads CASSYPGLGETQYF. CDR3 nucleotides: TGTGCCAGCAGTTACCCGGGCCTCGGAGAGACCCAGTACTTC.